The rows below give T cell receptor beta chains drawn from one sample of a study of blood T cell repertoires in COVID-19. The table came from immunoSEQ multiplex PCR; TCRdb's copy has only in-frame clones and leaves some out. Here the sample spans tens of thousands of clones, roughly nine tenths being singletons. The sequenced sample was peripheral blood. These receptors were obtained from a human donor in a cohort sampled during active COVID-19. The conserved cysteine and the conserved F or W are not part of the CDR3 here. Each record gives: J gene, V gene, clone size, CDR3 protein. A clone size is listed for some rows: how often the clone was seen (once, few, many), or a class if it is expanded.

J: TRBJ2-1; V: TRBV11-2; size: -; CDR3: ASSSGTSHNEQF
J: TRBJ1-2; V: TRBV12-3/TRBV12-4; size: -; CDR3: ASSFYPDGYT
J: TRBJ1-2; V: TRBV3-1/TRBV3-2; size: -; CDR3: ASSRDIGPYGYT
J: TRBJ2-3; V: TRBV5-1; size: -; CDR3: ASSLAGLAGGRADTQY
J: TRBJ2-1; V: TRBV27; size: once; CDR3: ASRGTGRGNEQF
J: TRBJ2-1; V: TRBV5-1; size: -; CDR3: ASSPGGRDLMDEQF
J: TRBJ2-1; V: TRBV5-1; size: once; CDR3: ASSRGGRSYNEQF
J: TRBJ2-2; V: TRBV7-9; size: -; CDR3: ASSLSGGGWGELF
J: TRBJ1-1; V: TRBV6-5; size: -; CDR3: ASSSSRGQGATEAF
J: TRBJ2-3; V: TRBV5-6; size: -; CDR3: ASSFRLTYTDTQY
J: TRBJ2-2; V: TRBV12-3/TRBV12-4; size: -; CDR3: ASRRDTGELF
J: TRBJ2-1; V: TRBV6-5; size: -; CDR3: ASSPRGRMNEQF
J: TRBJ2-3; V: TRBV7-9; size: -; CDR3: ASSLASFGSADTQY
J: TRBJ2-2; V: TRBV5-5; size: -; CDR3: ASSSGLAGANTGELF
J: TRBJ2-1; V: TRBV19; size: -; CDR3: ASSPGTVPIEQF
J: TRBJ2-3; V: TRBV7-4; size: -; CDR3: ANPGTSGVLGTQY
J: TRBJ2-7; V: TRBV3-1/TRBV3-2; size: -; CDR3: ASSQDVLVHEQY
J: TRBJ2-1; V: TRBV9; size: -; CDR3: ASSPLAASYNEQF
J: TRBJ1-2; V: TRBV4-3; size: -; CDR3: ASSQDRGIYGYT
J: TRBJ2-1; V: TRBV6-2/TRBV6-3; size: -; CDR3: ASSTPTGKLYNEQF
J: TRBJ1-2; V: TRBV24-1; size: -; CDR3: ATSPGNRGYT
J: TRBJ2-2; V: TRBV28; size: once; CDR3: ASSSGTANTGELF
J: TRBJ1-1; V: TRBV9; size: few; CDR3: ASSVEWHLNTEAF
J: TRBJ2-7; V: TRBV30; size: -; CDR3: AWSFQTLSEQY
J: TRBJ1-5; V: TRBV7-2; size: few; CDR3: ASSAGNSNQPQH
J: TRBJ2-3; V: TRBV9; size: -; CDR3: ASSVAASSDTQY
J: TRBJ2-3; V: TRBV5-6; size: -; CDR3: ASSLGLATDTQY
J: TRBJ2-5; V: TRBV11-1; size: -; CDR3: ASSQGSGTQY
J: TRBJ2-3; V: TRBV5-1; size: -; CDR3: ASSLEGRGSTDTQY
J: TRBJ2-7; V: TRBV4-1; size: -; CDR3: ASSQGGVSYEQY
J: TRBJ1-1; V: TRBV19; size: -; CDR3: ASSPQGMNTEAF
J: TRBJ1-6; V: TRBV7-3; size: -; CDR3: ASSKSARGNSPLH
J: TRBJ2-5; V: TRBV5-1; size: -; CDR3: ASSREVLAGVQETQY
J: TRBJ2-7; V: TRBV2; size: few; CDR3: ASSEGPGTEQY
J: TRBJ2-5; V: TRBV11-3; size: -; CDR3: ASSLGGYWDYPPPGETQY
J: TRBJ2-1; V: TRBV5-1; size: -; CDR3: ASSFTPGQGVQSSYNEQF
J: TRBJ2-5; V: TRBV15; size: -; CDR3: ATSIDTQETQY
J: TRBJ1-2; V: TRBV5-1; size: -; CDR3: ASSRGQGDHGYT
J: TRBJ2-7; V: TRBV5-6; size: -; CDR3: ASSLRGLYESYEQY
J: TRBJ2-7; V: TRBV6-6; size: -; CDR3: ASSRHRLAGVSYEQY
J: TRBJ1-4; V: TRBV7-9; size: -; CDR3: ASSLAGTEREKLF